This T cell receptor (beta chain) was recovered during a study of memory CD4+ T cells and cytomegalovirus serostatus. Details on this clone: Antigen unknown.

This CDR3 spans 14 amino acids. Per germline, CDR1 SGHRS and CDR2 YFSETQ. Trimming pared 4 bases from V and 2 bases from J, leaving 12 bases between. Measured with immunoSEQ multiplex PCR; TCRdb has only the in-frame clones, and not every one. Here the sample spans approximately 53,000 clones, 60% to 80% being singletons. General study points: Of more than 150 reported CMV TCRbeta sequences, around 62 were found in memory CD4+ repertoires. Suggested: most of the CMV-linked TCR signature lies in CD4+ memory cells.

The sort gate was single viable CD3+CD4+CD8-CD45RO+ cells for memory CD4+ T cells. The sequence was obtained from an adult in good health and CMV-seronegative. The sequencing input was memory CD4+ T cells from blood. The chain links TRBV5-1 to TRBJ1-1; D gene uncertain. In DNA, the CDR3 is TGCGCCAGCAGCCAAGGACCAGTTAACACTGAAGCTTTCTTT. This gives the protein CASSQGPVNTEAFF.